This T cell receptor (beta chain) originates from a study of blood T cell repertoires in COVID-19 (dated by TCRdb to the early 2020s). Looking at the study overall: The collaborator samples originated in the United States, Italy and Spain and spanned the acute and convalescent phases of COVID-19. The material from the prospective study consisted of cDNA or gDNA derived from T cells, B-cell-depleted T cells, or PBMCs. Samples were obtained from the ongoing ImmuneRACE study (first 160 participants) and from about 1,300 subjects provided by 6 global collaborators. Subjects who had been exposed to COVID-19, were actively infected with it, or had recovered from it provided the deeply sampled blood TCRbeta repertoires that made up the dataset. HLA class I and class II types, where available, came from metadata supplied by the sample provider rather than from assay-based typing. A de-identified subject ID, COVID-19 status, age in years and sex were almost always included in the sample metadata. The repertoires were released in a freely available public database meant as a resource for research on the immune response to SARS-CoV-2. Study-wide conclusions, independent of this receptor: How much clinical and demographic metadata was included differed by source and by participant, and the metadata was provided uncurated.

About this clone itself: This clone's antigen is unknown. Base qualities were left out, and no much larger clone turns up one base away.

Collaborating institutions collected whole blood in K2EDTA tubes following their own protocols. For TCRbeta analysis, collaborator samples were shipped as frozen whole blood, as isolated PBMCs, or as DNA extracted from either sample type. TCRbeta CDR3 regions were amplified from genomic DNA by means of the immunoSEQ Assay, a bias-controlled multiplex PCR. The authors' analysis ran thus. The number of nucleated cells in each sample was estimated from the amplification of reference gene primers within the assay. To quantify the absolute abundance of each unique TCRbeta CDR3 rearrangement, sequence reads were collapsed and filtered. For each sample, productive Simpson clonality was calculated by taking the square root of Simpson's diversity index across productive rearrangements. The source is immuneACCESS, and TCRdb retained only in-frame sequences with V and J called. Part of the clones is not carried over; for the studies checked, unresolved V genes explain less than half of this, and the remainder is unexplained. From that table come the V and J calls and clone size; the DNA was used to work out D and trimming. The sample data list around 300,000 clones, and 70% to 90% of these were observed just once. Together, the top ten hold approximately 10% of the sample.

The CDR3 runs 12 amino acids, cysteine and phenylalanine included. Only the CDR3 portion is preserved as DNA: 36 bases, with reading frame beginning at the first base. Taken from the germline V gene (reference sequence), the CDR1 and CDR2 loops are LGHDT and YNNKEL. Trimming removed 5 bases from V and 9 bases from J, leaving 11 bases between the germline ends. The chain uses TRBV3-1 (or the pseudogene TRBV3-2) and TRBJ2-1; no confident D gene assignment can be made. The receptor's source is a woman in her sixties or seventies with acute or convalescent COVID-19. Source material: peripheral blood. The sequenced DNA is TGTGCCAGCAGCTCCAGGTTAGGTGAGCAGTTCTTC. This yields the protein CASSSRLGEQFF.